This T cell receptor (beta chain) was obtained from a study of blood T cell repertoires in COVID-19. On the study more broadly: Samples came from the United States, Italy and Spain, spanning acute and convalescent COVID-19. The cDNA or gDNA used as material had been derived from T cells, B-cell-depleted T cells, or PBMCs.

Germline trimming cut 4 bases from V and 4 bases from J; bases unmatched to any gene: 7. The CDR3 has 14 residues. Germline assignment: CDR1 SGHRS and CDR2 YFSETQ. In the authors' methods: From reference gene primer amplification, estimates of nucleated cell counts were derived. Method: immunoSEQ multiplex PCR; TCRdb's copy keeps in-frame clones and lacks some. That table supplies the V and J calls and clone size; D and trimming were determined from the DNA. The sample shows 100,000 to 150,000 clones, 84% of them seen only once. This receptor was identified in an elderly woman with acute or convalescent COVID-19. The rearrangement links TRBV5-1 to TRBJ1-1; the match to TRBD1 covers 7 bases. The sequenced sample was peripheral blood. The DNA for the CDR3 is TGCGCCAGCAGCCCACAGGGGCGCAGCACTGAAGCTTTCTTT. The encoded protein is CASSPQGRSTEAFF.